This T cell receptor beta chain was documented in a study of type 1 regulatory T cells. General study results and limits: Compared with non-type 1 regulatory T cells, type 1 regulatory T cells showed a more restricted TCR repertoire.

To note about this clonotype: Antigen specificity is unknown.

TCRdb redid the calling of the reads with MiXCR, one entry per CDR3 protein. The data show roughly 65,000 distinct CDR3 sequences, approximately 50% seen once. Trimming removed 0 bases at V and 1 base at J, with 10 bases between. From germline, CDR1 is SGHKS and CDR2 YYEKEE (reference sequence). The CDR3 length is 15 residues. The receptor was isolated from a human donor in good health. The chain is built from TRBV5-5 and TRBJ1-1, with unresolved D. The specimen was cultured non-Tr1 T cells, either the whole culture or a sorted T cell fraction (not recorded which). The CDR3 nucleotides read TGTGCCAGCAGCTTGGGGGCCCGGGGGAACACTGAAGCTTTCTTT. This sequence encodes CASSLGARGNTEAFF.